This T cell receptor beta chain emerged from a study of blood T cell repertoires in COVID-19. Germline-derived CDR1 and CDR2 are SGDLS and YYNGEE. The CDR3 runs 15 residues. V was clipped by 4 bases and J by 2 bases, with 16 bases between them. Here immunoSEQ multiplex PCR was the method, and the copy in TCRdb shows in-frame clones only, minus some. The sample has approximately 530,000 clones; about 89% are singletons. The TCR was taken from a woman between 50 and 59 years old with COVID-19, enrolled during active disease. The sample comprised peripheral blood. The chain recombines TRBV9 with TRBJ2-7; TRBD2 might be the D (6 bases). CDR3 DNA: TGTGCCAGCAGCCCCCAAGGAGGGTATGCCTACGAGCAGTACTTC. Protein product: CASSPQGGYAYEQYF.